This T cell receptor (beta chain) was sequenced during a study of graft-versus-host responses after intestinal transplantation. At the level of the study: Recipients got multivisceral, liver-intestinal, or isolated intestinal transplants. Each patient got anti-thymocyte globulin induction, then tacrolimus and steroids for around 3 years.

Germline lookup yields CDR1 MDHEN and CDR2 SYDVKM. The CDR3 is made up of 11 amino acids. Trimming left V 5 bases short and J 7 bases short, with 8 bases between. Generated by immunoSEQ multiplex PCR, the TCRdb table keeps only in-frame clones and is missing some. This sample has about 130,000 clones; 85% to 95% occur once, and the top ten carry about 0.18%. A note on this clone: What it binds is unknown. Distinct nucleotide sequences in the sample also encode this CDR3.

This TCR derives from a human donor who received an intestinal transplant. The sequencing here drew on unstimulated CD4+ T cells sorted from spleen or lymph node cells, taken before intestinal transplant. The gene calls are TRBV28 and TRBJ1-2, with D tentatively TRBD1 (5 bases). DNA for the CDR3: TGTGCCAGCAGTCAGGGCCCTGGCTACACCTTC. Translated, it gives CASSQGPGYTF.